Listed below are T cell receptor beta chains from one sample, sequenced in a study of blood T cell repertoires in COVID-19. Sequencing used immunoSEQ multiplex PCR; TCRdb keeps in-frame clones, though not all of them. This sample yields over 150,000 clones, of which almost 80% are seen a single time; less than 30% belongs to the top ten. Sequenced sample: peripheral blood. The source of these receptors is a woman in her sixties or seventies with acute or convalescent COVID-19. Each CDR3 is given with its conserved first and last residue. D genes are given only for firm matches. Clone size is not always given. Where it is, it says once, few, many or a class for expanded clones.

clone size	D gene	V gene	J gene	CDR3 DNA	CDR3 protein
.	TRBD2	TRBV6-5	TRBJ2-1	TGTGCCAGCGCTCTAGCGGGGATCGCCTACAATGAGCAGTTCTTC	CASALAGIAYNEQFF
.	.	TRBV4-1	TRBJ1-2	TGCGCCAGCAGCCAAGATCACCCGACGACAGGCGCAGGGGTCTATGGCTACACCTTC	CASSQDHPTTGAGVYGYTF
once	TRBD1	TRBV5-6	TRBJ2-7	TGTGCCAGCACCATCACAGGGGGCGCATCTGGCGAGCAGTACTTC	CASTITGGASGEQYF
.	.	TRBV5-1	TRBJ2-3	TGCGCCAGCAGCTTAGGGGAAGGTGCAGATACGCAGTATTTT	CASSLGEGADTQYF
.	.	TRBV12-3/TRBV12-4	TRBJ2-7	TGTGCCAGCAGCCCGACCGGGTCGGGGGAGCAGTACTTC	CASSPTGSGEQYF
.	.	TRBV7-9	TRBJ1-1	TGTGCCAGCAGCTTTACAGGCTCCAGGGCTTTCTTT	CASSFTGSRAFF
few	.	TRBV21-1	TRBJ1-1	TGTGCCGGAACTCGGTCTAATAGGGGGAGCACTGAAGCTTTCTTT	CAGTRSNRGSTEAFF
.	TRBD1	TRBV18	TRBJ1-1	TGTGCCAGCTCACCATGGACGACAGGGGGCGGGCTGAACACTGAAGCTTTCTTT	CASSPWTTGGGLNTEAFF
.	TRBD1	TRBV2	TRBJ1-4	TGTGCCAGCAGTGCCGACAGGGGAACTAATGAAAAACTGTTTTTT	CASSADRGTNEKLFF
.	.	TRBV3-1/TRBV3-2	TRBJ2-3	TGTGCCAGCAGCCCGCTAGGGGGAGGGAGCACAGATACGCAGTATTTT	CASSPLGGGSTDTQYF
.	TRBD2	TRBV11-2	TRBJ2-3	TGTGCCAGCAGCCGGGGACTAGCGGGAGGAGGCACAGATACGCAGTATTTT	CASSRGLAGGGTDTQYF
.	.	TRBV30	TRBJ2-2	TGTGCCTGGAGTGGAGGGAGTAACACCGGGGAGCTGTTTTTT	CAWSGGSNTGELFF
.	.	TRBV12-5	TRBJ2-1	TGTGCTAGTGGCCAGGGAACCATTGACAATGAGCAGTTCTTC	CASGQGTIDNEQFF
.	.	TRBV5-1	TRBJ2-3	TGCGCCAGCAGGGGGGCGGGAGGCACAGATACGCAGTATTTT	CASRGAGGTDTQYF
few	.	TRBV3-1/TRBV3-2	TRBJ2-1	TGTGCCAGCAGCCCTATTTCAGGCTCCTACAATGAGCAGTTCTTC	CASSPISGSYNEQFF
.	.	TRBV7-9	TRBJ1-2	TGTGCCAGCAGCTTAGGCAGGGTCAATGGCTACACCTTC	CASSLGRVNGYTF
.	TRBD2	TRBV5-4	TRBJ2-1	TGTGCCAGCAGCAGATTACTAGCGGGAGGACCGAATGAGCAGTTCTTC	CASSRLLAGGPNEQFF
few	TRBD1	TRBV30	TRBJ1-5	TGTGCCTGGGGACAGGGGGCTAATCAGCCCCAGCATTTT	CAWGQGANQPQHF
.	TRBD2	TRBV9	TRBJ2-7	TGTGCCAGCAGCGGCGAGGACCGAGCGGGGTTTATCTCCTACGAGCAGTACTTC	CASSGEDRAGFISYEQYF
.	.	TRBV14	TRBJ1-3	TGTGCCAGCAGCCCCTGGGGGCGAGGTGGAAACACCATATATTTT	CASSPWGRGGNTIYF
.	.	TRBV5-1	TRBJ1-3	TGCGCCAGCAGCTTGGTCGGAGGGGCGAGAGGAAACACCATATATTTT	CASSLVGGARGNTIYF
few	.	TRBV4-1	TRBJ2-2	TGCGCCAGCAGCCAAGAAGGGCGGAGCGGTCACACCGGGGAGCTGTTTTTT	CASSQEGRSGHTGELFF
.	.	TRBV2	TRBJ2-7	TGTGCCAGCAAACAGTTATCCTACGAGCAGTACTTC	CASKQLSYEQYF
.	.	TRBV19	TRBJ2-7	TGTGCCAGTAGGGCTCCTAGCTCCTACGAGCAGTACTTC	CASRAPSSYEQYF
.	TRBD2	TRBV10-3	TRBJ2-7	TGTGCCATCAGTGAGGGACTAGTTCCCTACGAGCAGTACTTC	CAISEGLVPYEQYF
.	.	TRBV4-1	TRBJ2-2	TGCGCCAGCAGCCAAGTTCTGACCGGGGAGCTGTTTTTT	CASSQVLTGELFF
.	.	TRBV7-3	TRBJ2-1	TGTGCCAGCAGCCTGTTATCCGGGGGTGAGCAGTTCTTC	CASSLLSGGEQFF
.	TRBD2	TRBV29-1	TRBJ2-7	TGCAGCGCGAGGCGGGAGGGCCTTCCCTCCGAGCAGTACTTC	CSARREGLPSEQYF
.	.	TRBV29-1	TRBJ2-7	TGCAGCGTTGCGACTAGCTACGAGCAGTACTTC	CSVATSYEQYF
.	TRBD1	TRBV6-5	TRBJ1-6	TGTGCCAGCAGCCCGGACAGGCTGAATTCACCCCTCCACTTT	CASSPDRLNSPLHF
once	.	TRBV11-2	TRBJ2-3	TGTGCCAGCAGCTTTTTAGGAGTAGTTACGCAGTATTTT	CASSFLGVVTQYF
.	TRBD1	TRBV19	TRBJ2-5	TGTGCCAGTAAGGGACAGGGGACTCAAGAGACCCAGTACTTC	CASKGQGTQETQYF
.	TRBD2	TRBV4-1	TRBJ2-3	TGCGCCAGCAGCCCCCTGAGGGCGGGAGGCACAGATACGCAGTATTTT	CASSPLRAGGTDTQYF
.	TRBD2	TRBV11-2	TRBJ2-7	TGTGCCAGCAGCCGGTACCTGGGGACTAGCGACGAGCAGTACTTC	CASSRYLGTSDEQYF
.	TRBD1	TRBV6-2/TRBV6-3	TRBJ2-7	TGTGCCAGCAGTTACGTAAGGGGGCGAGATACCCTGGAATACGAGCAGTACTTC	CASSYVRGRDTLEYEQYF
.	TRBD2	TRBV10-1	TRBJ2-3	TGCGCCAGCAGGGGGGGGAAGCCGGGAGATACGCAGTATTTT	CASRGGKPGDTQYF